A selection of T cell receptor beta chains follows, all from one sample in a study of early T cells in non-severe SARS-CoV-2 infection. In TCRdb, the 5' RACE reads were re-called with MiXCR into one record per CDR3 protein. The table has about 60,000 distinct CDR3 sequences, 5.5% to 6.5% seen once. Sequencing used whole blood. Receptor source: an adult who was a healthcare worker with PCR-confirmed SARS-CoV-2 infection or an uninfected control (not recorded which). CDR3s include the opening cysteine and the closing phenylalanine or tryptophan. Fields, in order: clone size, D gene, J gene, V gene, CDR3 DNA, CDR3 protein. D genes are given only for firm matches. Expanded clones are given a class, and other clones once, few, many or no size at all.

clone_size: few; d_call: NA; j_call: TRBJ2-5; v_call: TRBV4-2; cdr3_nt: TGTGCCAGCAGCCAAGATGGACCGGAGGAGACCCAGTACTTC; cdr3_aa: CASSQDGPEETQYF
clone_size: many; d_call: NA; j_call: TRBJ2-1; v_call: TRBV12-3/TRBV12-4; cdr3_nt: TGTGCCAGCAGCCGAGCTCGGGATGAGCAATTCTTC; cdr3_aa: CASSRARDEQFF
clone_size: many; d_call: NA; j_call: TRBJ2-1; v_call: TRBV20-1; cdr3_nt: TGCAGTGCTAGCGGTAGCCGGAATGAGCAGTTCTTC; cdr3_aa: CSASGSRNEQFF
clone_size: few; d_call: NA; j_call: TRBJ1-2; v_call: TRBV6-5; cdr3_nt: TGTGCCAGCAGCTTATATGGACGGAACTATGGCTACACCTTC; cdr3_aa: CASSLYGRNYGYTF
clone_size: many; d_call: TRBD1; j_call: TRBJ1-5; v_call: TRBV3-1; cdr3_nt: TGTGCCAGCAGCAAGACCGGGACAGGGATTAGCAATCAGCCCCAGCATTTT; cdr3_aa: CASSKTGTGISNQPQHF
clone_size: many; d_call: NA; j_call: TRBJ1-2; v_call: TRBV12-3/TRBV12-4; cdr3_nt: TGTGCCAGCAGTTTCCGGACAGATTCAATTAACTATGGCTACACCTTC; cdr3_aa: CASSFRTDSINYGYTF
clone_size: many; d_call: NA; j_call: TRBJ2-7; v_call: TRBV27; cdr3_nt: TGTGCCAGCAGTCTCTCAAGCGGTGCCCAGAACGAGCAGTACTTC; cdr3_aa: CASSLSSGAQNEQYF
clone_size: NA; d_call: NA; j_call: TRBJ2-3; v_call: TRBV12-3/TRBV12-4; cdr3_nt: TGTGCCAGCAGTTTAGGGACATCCTACACAGATACGCAGTATTTT; cdr3_aa: CASSLGTSYTDTQYF
clone_size: NA; d_call: TRBD1; j_call: TRBJ1-3; v_call: TRBV30; cdr3_nt: TGTGCCTGGAATCAGGGGGCGCTTGGAAACACCATATATTTT; cdr3_aa: CAWNQGALGNTIYF
clone_size: few; d_call: NA; j_call: TRBJ1-1; v_call: TRBV7-2; cdr3_nt: TGTGCCAGCAGCGGGGAGGGGACCCCGAACACTGAAGCTTTCTTT; cdr3_aa: CASSGEGTPNTEAFF
clone_size: few; d_call: NA; j_call: TRBJ2-3; v_call: TRBV27; cdr3_nt: TGTGCCAGCAGCTTATCGGGACGGACTAGCACAGATACGCAGTATTTT; cdr3_aa: CASSLSGRTSTDTQYF
clone_size: few; d_call: NA; j_call: TRBJ2-7; v_call: TRBV7-2; cdr3_nt: TGTGCCAGCAGTCCCGGGACTTGGAGCGAGCAGTACTTC; cdr3_aa: CASSPGTWSEQYF
clone_size: many; d_call: TRBD1; j_call: TRBJ1-2; v_call: TRBV4-2; cdr3_nt: TGTGCCAGCAGCCAAGATACAGGGGGCATCGCCTATGGCTACACCTTC; cdr3_aa: CASSQDTGGIAYGYTF
clone_size: few; d_call: NA; j_call: TRBJ1-1; v_call: TRBV2; cdr3_nt: TGTGCCAGCAGTGTCCGGGCAGAAGCTTTCTTT; cdr3_aa: CASSVRAEAFF
clone_size: many; d_call: NA; j_call: TRBJ2-7; v_call: TRBV4-3; cdr3_nt: TGCGCCAGCAGCCACTCCTTCGGGCTAGCGCCCACCTACGAGCAGTACTTC; cdr3_aa: CASSHSFGLAPTYEQYF
clone_size: few; d_call: NA; j_call: TRBJ1-1; v_call: TRBV20-1; cdr3_nt: TGCAGTGCTAGACCCGATGCTAACACTGAAGCTTTCTTT; cdr3_aa: CSARPDANTEAFF
clone_size: many; d_call: TRBD2; j_call: TRBJ2-2; v_call: TRBV7-4; cdr3_nt: TGTGCCAGCAGCATCCTCGGGACTAGCGGGAAGTCCGGGGAGCTGTTTTTT; cdr3_aa: CASSILGTSGKSGELFF
clone_size: many; d_call: TRBD2; j_call: TRBJ2-7; v_call: TRBV5-1; cdr3_nt: TGCGCCAGCTCCGTGGGCCTAGCGGGGAGCTCCTACGAGCAGTACTTC; cdr3_aa: CASSVGLAGSSYEQYF
clone_size: few; d_call: NA; j_call: TRBJ2-5; v_call: TRBV7-2; cdr3_nt: TGTGCCAGCAGCTTATCTGGGCAAGAGACCCAGTACTTC; cdr3_aa: CASSLSGQETQYF
clone_size: few; d_call: NA; j_call: TRBJ2-7; v_call: TRBV7-2; cdr3_nt: TGTGCCAGCAGCCTATCGGCAGGGGCCCACTACGAGCAGTACTTC; cdr3_aa: CASSLSAGAHYEQYF
clone_size: NA; d_call: NA; j_call: TRBJ2-1; v_call: TRBV7-6; cdr3_nt: TGTGCCAGCAGCTTAGCGCCCCCAATAGCGGAGAACTACAATGAGCAGTTCTTC; cdr3_aa: CASSLAPPIAENYNEQFF
clone_size: NA; d_call: TRBD2; j_call: TRBJ2-3; v_call: TRBV15; cdr3_nt: TGTGCCACCAGCAGAGGGGAGGGTATCGCTACGCAGTATTTT; cdr3_aa: CATSRGEGIATQYF
clone_size: many; d_call: NA; j_call: TRBJ1-5; v_call: TRBV6-6; cdr3_nt: TGTGCCAGCAGCCCGACGGGGAACTACAATCAGCCCCAGCATTTT; cdr3_aa: CASSPTGNYNQPQHF
clone_size: NA; d_call: NA; j_call: TRBJ2-1; v_call: TRBV5-6; cdr3_nt: TGTGCCAGCAGCTTGATGAGGGGAAGCTCCTACAATGAGCAGTTCTTC; cdr3_aa: CASSLMRGSSYNEQFF
clone_size: many; d_call: NA; j_call: TRBJ2-7; v_call: TRBV5-1; cdr3_nt: TGCGCCAGCACCCATGGACGCGCCGCCGGGGAGCAGTACTTC; cdr3_aa: CASTHGRAAGEQYF
clone_size: few; d_call: NA; j_call: TRBJ1-3; v_call: TRBV7-2; cdr3_nt: TGTGCCAGCAGCCCTATTTCGGGGAACGGAAACACCATATATTTT; cdr3_aa: CASSPISGNGNTIYF
clone_size: many; d_call: NA; j_call: TRBJ1-5; v_call: TRBV6-1; cdr3_nt: TGTGCCAGCAGCGAAAACCCCTATCAGCCCCAGCATTTT; cdr3_aa: CASSENPYQPQHF
clone_size: many; d_call: TRBD1; j_call: TRBJ1-4; v_call: TRBV7-9; cdr3_nt: TGTGCCAGCAGCCCTGGGGACAGGGGAAGTACTAATGAAAAACTGTTTTTT; cdr3_aa: CASSPGDRGSTNEKLFF
clone_size: NA; d_call: NA; j_call: TRBJ2-2; v_call: TRBV7-3; cdr3_nt: TGTGCCAGCAGCTCTCAGGGAGGCAGGGAGCTGTTTTTT; cdr3_aa: CASSSQGGRELFF
clone_size: few; d_call: NA; j_call: TRBJ1-4; v_call: TRBV20-1; cdr3_nt: TGCAGTGCTAGAGTTTTAGGGGACTGGGAAAAACTGTTTTTT; cdr3_aa: CSARVLGDWEKLFF
clone_size: few; d_call: TRBD2; j_call: TRBJ2-7; v_call: TRBV6-2/TRBV6-3; cdr3_nt: TGTGCCAGCACTTCGACTAGCCTTACCTACGAGCAGTACTTC; cdr3_aa: CASTSTSLTYEQYF
clone_size: many; d_call: TRBD2; j_call: TRBJ2-5; v_call: TRBV20-1; cdr3_nt: TGCAGTGCTCTCCGGACTAGCGGGGACCAGTACTTC; cdr3_aa: CSALRTSGDQYF
clone_size: many; d_call: NA; j_call: TRBJ1-1; v_call: TRBV20-1; cdr3_nt: TGCAGTGCTAGAAGGGGGTGGCAGACTGAAGCTTTCTTT; cdr3_aa: CSARRGWQTEAFF
clone_size: NA; d_call: TRBD2; j_call: TRBJ2-7; v_call: TRBV4-1; cdr3_nt: TGCGCCAGCAGCCAAGTCGAACTAGCGATCTACGAGCAGTACTTC; cdr3_aa: CASSQVELAIYEQYF
clone_size: many; d_call: NA; j_call: TRBJ2-5; v_call: TRBV21-1; cdr3_nt: TGTGCCAGCCCCGCGACTAGCGGGGTTCAGGAGACCCAGTACTTC; cdr3_aa: CASPATSGVQETQYF
clone_size: many; d_call: NA; j_call: TRBJ2-1; v_call: TRBV12-3/TRBV12-4; cdr3_nt: TGTGCCAGCAGTTTGACGCGGGAAGGGGAGCAGTTCTTC; cdr3_aa: CASSLTREGEQFF
clone_size: many; d_call: NA; j_call: TRBJ2-3; v_call: TRBV7-9; cdr3_nt: TGTGCCAGCAGCGTACGGAGCGGCACCCCGGATACGCAGTATTTT; cdr3_aa: CASSVRSGTPDTQYF
clone_size: many; d_call: TRBD1; j_call: TRBJ2-3; v_call: TRBV6-1; cdr3_nt: TGTGCCAGCAGGCCGGGACAGGGATACTCAGATACGCAGTATTTT; cdr3_aa: CASRPGQGYSDTQYF
clone_size: many; d_call: NA; j_call: TRBJ2-7; v_call: TRBV6-6; cdr3_nt: TGTGCCAGCAGTTCGACCCGGGGGGAGCAGTACTTC; cdr3_aa: CASSSTRGEQYF
clone_size: few; d_call: NA; j_call: TRBJ2-3; v_call: TRBV4-2; cdr3_nt: TGTGCCAGCAGCCAAGAACCAATTAACACAGATACGCAGTATTTT; cdr3_aa: CASSQEPINTDTQYF
clone_size: many; d_call: NA; j_call: TRBJ1-2; v_call: TRBV7-2; cdr3_nt: TGTGCCAGCACCCCAAACCAATATGGCTACACCTTC; cdr3_aa: CASTPNQYGYTF
clone_size: few; d_call: NA; j_call: TRBJ2-2; v_call: TRBV12-3/TRBV12-4; cdr3_nt: TGTGCCAGCAGTTTGGGCAGGGTCTCGAGGACCGGGGAGCTGTTTTTT; cdr3_aa: CASSLGRVSRTGELFF
clone_size: NA; d_call: TRBD1; j_call: TRBJ1-1; v_call: TRBV5-5; cdr3_nt: TGTGCCAGCAGCTCCGGGACAGGGGGACGCGGCACTGAAGCTTTCTTT; cdr3_aa: CASSSGTGGRGTEAFF
clone_size: few; d_call: NA; j_call: TRBJ2-7; v_call: TRBV20-1; cdr3_nt: TGCAGTGCTAGTCAGGTGGACTACGAGCAGTACTTC; cdr3_aa: CSASQVDYEQYF
clone_size: NA; d_call: NA; j_call: TRBJ2-5; v_call: TRBV29-1; cdr3_nt: TGCAGCGTCTCCAGCGTGAGAGAGACCCAGTACTTC; cdr3_aa: CSVSSVRETQYF
clone_size: many; d_call: NA; j_call: TRBJ2-7; v_call: TRBV27; cdr3_nt: TGTGCCAGCAGTCCCTCTGGCACATGGAACTACGAGCAGTACTTC; cdr3_aa: CASSPSGTWNYEQYF
clone_size: many; d_call: NA; j_call: TRBJ2-1; v_call: TRBV7-6; cdr3_nt: TGTGCCAGCAGCTCATCGGACGGACCTTACAATGAGCAGTTCTTC; cdr3_aa: CASSSSDGPYNEQFF